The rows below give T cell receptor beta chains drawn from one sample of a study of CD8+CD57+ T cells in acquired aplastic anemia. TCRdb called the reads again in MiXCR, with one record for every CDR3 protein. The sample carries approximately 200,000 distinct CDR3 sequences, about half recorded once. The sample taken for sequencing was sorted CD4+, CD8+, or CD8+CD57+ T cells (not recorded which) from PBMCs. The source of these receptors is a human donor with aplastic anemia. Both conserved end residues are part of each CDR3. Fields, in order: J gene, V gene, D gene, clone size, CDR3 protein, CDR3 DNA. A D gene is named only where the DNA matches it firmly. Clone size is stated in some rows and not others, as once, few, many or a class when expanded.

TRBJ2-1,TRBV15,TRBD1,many,CATSGGPSYNEQFF,TGTGCCACCTCAGGGGGCCCGTCCTACAATGAGCAGTTCTTC
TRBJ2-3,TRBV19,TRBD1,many,CASSTTGGMRTDTQYF,TGTGCCAGTAGTACGACAGGGGGAATGCGAACAGATACGCAGTATTTT
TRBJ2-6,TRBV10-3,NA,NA,CAISESPLGATEAF,TGTGCCATCAGTGAGTCCCCCCTTGGAGCAACTGAAGCTTTC
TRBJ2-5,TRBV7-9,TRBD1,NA,CASSLWTGKETQYF,TGTGCCAGCAGCTTATGGACAGGGAAAGAGACCCAGTACTTC
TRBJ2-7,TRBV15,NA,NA,CATSREPSYGQYF,TGTGCCACCAGCAGGGAACCCTCCTACGGGCAGTACTTC
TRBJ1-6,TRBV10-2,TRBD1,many,CATQGGGWNSPLHF,TGCGCCACCCAGGGAGGGGGCTGGAATTCACCCCTCCACTTT
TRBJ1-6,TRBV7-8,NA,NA,CASSLGENNSPLHF,TGTGCCAGCAGCTTAGGAGAGAATAATTCACCCCTCCACTTT
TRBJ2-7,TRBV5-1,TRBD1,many,CASSLGDREFYF,TGCGCCAGCAGCTTGGGAGACAGGGAATTTTACTTC
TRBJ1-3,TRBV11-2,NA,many,CASRSQGSGNTIYF,TGTGCCAGCCGATCTCAAGGTTCTGGAAACACCATATATTTT
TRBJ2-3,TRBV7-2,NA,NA,CASSSPPDTQYF,TGTGCCAGCAGCTCCCCCCCAGATACGCAGTATTTT
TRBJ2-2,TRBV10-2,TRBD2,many,CASRTSGGGTGELFF,TGCGCCAGCAGGACTAGCGGGGGGGGCACCGGGGAGCTGTTTTTT
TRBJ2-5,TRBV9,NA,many,CASSVGGLVFQETQYF,TGTGCCAGCAGCGTTGGGGGGCTGGTATTCCAAGAGACCCAGTACTTC
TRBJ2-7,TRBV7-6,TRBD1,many,CASSLAGTGVSYEQYF,TGTGCCAGCAGCTTAGCGGGGACAGGGGTATCCTACGAGCAGTACTTC